This TCR beta chain is from a study of T cells in Graves' hyperthyroidism and ophthalmopathy. Study-wide background: At initial diagnosis, before any treatment had begun, peripheral blood was obtained.

Amplification yielded TCR beta CDR3 regions, with RNA transcripts as the source. The HTBI set primed first-round TCR CDR3 RT-PCR. TCRdb re-derived calls from the multiplex PCR reads in MiXCR, one entry per CDR3 protein. Here the sample spans around 760,000 distinct CDR3 sequences, 30% to 40% being singletons. Diagnosis of hyperthyroidism was new in patients aged 18 to 65, and its duration was under 2 months. On this clonotype itself: Its antigen is not identified.

Study conclusions and caveats: Blood held most thyroid clonotypes expanded above 0.001 frequency.

The receptor comes from a woman in her 40s with Graves' hyperthyroidism. Input material: blood.

This CDR3 is CASSSAGLSYEQYF. CDR3 in DNA: TGTGCCAGCAGTTCTGCTGGGCTTTCCTACGAGCAGTACTTC. The genes are TRBV19 and TRBJ2-7; D is uncertain. The CDR3 consists of 14 residues. CDR1 is LNHDA, CDR2 SQIVND, per germline (reference sequence). Trimming shortened V by 9 bases and J by 1 base, and 16 bases separated the two germline ends.